This T cell receptor beta chain comes out of a study of shared clonotypes between healthy human individuals. This clone was detected only once. This sample also contains other DNA sequences that code for the same CDR3. Generated by immunoSEQ multiplex PCR, the TCRdb table keeps only in-frame clones and is missing some. Among millions of clones listed, around nine tenths were seen once. The ends lost 0 bases at V and 7 bases at J; junction bases unmatched: 3. Germline V gives CDR1 SGHRS, CDR2 YFSETQ. The CDR3 is 15 residues long. The chain carries TRBV5-1 and TRBJ2-1, with 11 bases that match TRBD2. Material: naive CD4+ T cells sorted from blood. Regarding subset: CD45RA+ positively selected. The receptor comes from a man aged 18 to 29 in good health. The CDR3 loop is CASSLVAGGLNEQFF. The CDR3 coding sequence is TGCGCCAGCAGCTTGGTAGCGGGAGGGTTAAATGAGCAGTTCTTC. Combining the CDR3 with reference TRBV5-1 and TRBJ2-1 gives the whole variable domain KAGVTQTPRYLIKTRGQQVTLSCSPISGHRSVSWYQQTPGQGLQFLFEYFSETQRNKGNFPGRFSGRQFSNSRSEMNVSTLELGDSALYLCASSLVAGGLNEQFFGPGTRLTVL.